Each of the 17 T cell receptor beta chains below was sequenced from the same sample in a study of naive and memory T cell subsets. An equimolar mix of two oligonucleotides served as the beta constant-region primer for TRBC1 and TRBC2. Ligated cDNA was amplified by four rounds of PCR with nested alpha and beta constant-region primers and SP2. TCRdb redid the calling of the UMI-ligation and nested PCR reads with MiXCR, one entry per CDR3 protein. Altogether just over 80,000 distinct CDR3 sequences are present, roughly 9.3% being singletons, with the ten largest covering less than 1.5%. Sequencing was performed on naive CD8+ T cells from blood. Every receptor here comes from a human donor in good health.

This clonotype was seen ten or more times. The chain recombines TRBV6-2 or TRBV6-3 with TRBJ2-3; D unresolved. Germline lookup yields CDR1 MNHEY and CDR2 SVGEGT. The CDR3 has 13 amino acids. V was shortened by 8 bases and J by 6 bases, with 15 bases between the two germline ends. In DNA, the CDR3 is TGTGCCAGCGTTCGGCCCTCCGCGGATACGCAGTATTTT. Residues: CASVRPSADTQYF.

This chain links TRBV7-8 with TRBJ1-1; 9 bases map to TRBD1. CDR3 length: 16 residues. V shed 5 bases and J 0 bases; nucleotides not matched to a gene: 7. Germline V gene lookup returns CDR1 SGHVS and CDR2 FQNEAQ. The CDR3 DNA reads as TGTGCCAGCAGCCCGGAGACAGGGGGGATGAACACTGAAGCTTTCTTT. Its protein is CASSPETGGMNTEAFF.

This clonotype was seen repeatedly, ten times or more. This chain joins TRBV6-2 or TRBV6-3 and TRBJ1-1; a possible D gene is TRBD1 (5 bases). The V gene lost 8 bases and the J gene lost 3 bases, with 10 bases spanning the gap. CDR3 length equals 12 residues. Germline V gene data show CDR1 as MNHEY and CDR2 as SVGEGT. CDR3 DNA sequence: TGTGCCAGCGGTCCGGGACACACTGAAGCTTTCTTT. Translation gives CASGPGHTEAFF.

V and J are TRBV7-6 and TRBJ2-2; D may be TRBD1 (5 bases). The CDR3 is 16 amino acids. The germline V gene has CDR1 SGHVS and CDR2 FNYEAQ. The V end lost 5 bases, the J end lost 7 bases, and 20 bases lay between the germline ends. This chain's CDR3 is CASSPSLTEWGGELFF. CDR3 in DNA: TGTGCCAGCAGCCCCTCCTTGACAGAATGGGGCGGGGAGCTGTTTTTT.

Concerning this clonotype itself: Since the CDR3 does not end with the conserved phenylalanine or tryptophan, this likely comes from a read error. The chain combines TRBV24-1 with TRBJ2-5, with D unclear. The ends were cut back, 4 bases at V and 0 bases at J, with 8 bases in the middle. In germline, CDR1 is KGHDR, CDR2 SFDVKD. The CDR3 covers 14 residues. The CDR3, as DNA: TGTGCCACCAGTGAAGGGCGGTACCAAGAGACCCAGTACTCC. It translates to CATSEGRYQETQYS.

V is TRBV10-3 and J is TRBJ2-7; tentatively, D is TRBD1 (5 bases). CDR3 size: 12 residues. Germline V gives CDR1 ENHRY, CDR2 SYGVKD. The V end lost 3 bases, the J end lost 5 bases, and 8 bases lay between the germline ends. CDR3 residues: CAISDPGHEQYF. DNA of the CDR3: TGTGCCATCAGTGATCCAGGGCACGAGCAGTACTTC.

This clonotype has ten or more counts. This chain links TRBV18 with TRBJ2-6, with D maybe TRBD1 (5 bases). The CDR3 is 16 amino acids. Germline CDR1 reads KGHSH; CDR2 reads LQKENI. V lost 2 bases, J lost 0 bases, and 8 bases lay in between. CDR3 loop: CASSPARASGANVLTF. CDR3 DNA: TGTGCCAGCTCACCAGCCAGGGCCTCTGGGGCCAACGTCCTGACTTTC.

This clonotype occurred a few times. The chain employs TRBV6-5 and TRBJ2-1, with 8 positions matching TRBD2. CDR3 length equals 15 residues. J was trimmed by 2 bases and V by 7 bases; bases with no gene match: 7. Per the germline V gene, CDR1 is MNHEY and CDR2 is SVGAGI. The CDR3 nucleotides are TGTGCCAGCACCCTGGGACTAGGGGCCTACAATGAGCAGTTCTTC. Translated, it gives CASTLGLGAYNEQFF.

The rearrangement links TRBV7-2 to TRBJ2-7, with a weak D call TRBD2 (6 bases). CDR1 is SGHTA and CDR2 is FQGNSA in the germline V gene. This CDR3 is 17 amino acids long. Trimming stripped 5 bases from V and 0 bases from J, with 20 bases between. CDR3 sequence: CASSPPGGAPFSYEQYF. The CDR3 bases are TGTGCCAGCAGCCCTCCCGGGGGAGCGCCCTTCTCCTACGAGCAGTACTTC.

This clonotype was observed at least ten times. The CDR3 loop reads CASSQPNGRDTGELFF. In nucleotides, the CDR3 is TGCGCCAGCAGCCAACCGAACGGGAGGGATACCGGGGAGCTGTTTTTT. This chain links TRBV4-3 with TRBJ2-2; the match to TRBD2 covers 8 bases. This CDR3 spans 16 amino acids. V gave up 2 bases and J gave up 5 bases; unmatched junction bases: 7. CDR1 LGHNA and CDR2 YSLEER come from the germline V gene.

The chain has TRBV2 and TRBJ2-7, with 11 bases matching TRBD2. This CDR3 contains 13 residues. Germline V gives CDR1 SNHLY, CDR2 FYNNEI. With V trimmed by 7 bases and J by 3 bases, 2 bases remained unmatched. This CDR3 reads CASTGTSGYEQYF. As DNA, the CDR3 is TGTGCCAGCACCGGGACTAGCGGCTACGAGCAGTACTTC.

In its sample, this clonotype was seen many times. The chain has TRBV4-3 and TRBJ1-1; the D gene is possibly TRBD1 (5 bases). The V gene lost 5 bases and the J gene lost 5 bases, with 18 bases spanning the gap. The germline V gene has CDR1 LGHNA and CDR2 YSLEER. The CDR3 consists of 15 residues. The CDR3 sequence: CASSTGAGGGTEAFF. The CDR3 DNA sequence: TGCGCCAGCAGCACGGGCGCGGGGGGAGGAACTGAAGCTTTCTTT.

Ten or more counts support this clonotype. The rearrangement uses TRBV28 and TRBJ2-3; tentatively, D is TRBD1 (6 bases). V was shortened by 5 bases and J by 0 bases, with 12 bases between the two germline ends. The CDR3 totals 15 residues. CDR1 and CDR2 from the germline V gene are MDHEN and SYDVKM. CDR3 sequence: CASSPGDTSTDTQYF. DNA of the CDR3: TGTGCCAGCAGTCCAGGGGACACTAGCACAGATACGCAGTATTTT.

This clonotype occurred a few times. The CDR3 DNA is TGTGCCAGCAGTTCCTCAATTAAGGAGGGGCATGACTATGGCTACACCTTC. Its translation: CASSSSIKEGHDYGYTF. The chain links TRBV28 to TRBJ1-2; tentatively, D is TRBD1 (5 bases). CDR1 is MDHEN and CDR2 is SYDVKM in the germline V gene. The CDR3 runs 17 residues. Trimming shortened V by 4 bases and J by 3 bases, and 21 bases separated the two germline ends.

This clonotype has just a few counts. CDR3 bases: TGTGCCAGCAGCCTCAGGGGTAGCGGGATGGCTTCCTACGAGCAGTACTTC. The encoded protein is CASSLRGSGMASYEQYF. The chain recombines TRBV3-1 with TRBJ2-7, with TRBD2 identical over 8 bases. The CDR3 is 17 amino acids. From germline, CDR1 is LGHDT and CDR2 YNNKEL (reference sequence). The V and J ends lost 4 bases and 1 base, in that order; junction bases with no gene match: 12.

This clonotype was seen a handful of times. The chain joins TRBV5-1 to TRBJ1-1, with D perhaps matching TRBD1 (5 bases). Trimming removed 4 bases from V and 1 base from J, with 8 bases in between. This CDR3 spans 13 amino acids. Germline V lookup: CDR1 SGHRS, CDR2 YFSETQ. The CDR3 region is CASSETGNTEAFF. The CDR3 coding sequence is TGCGCCAGCAGCGAAACAGGGAACACTGAAGCTTTCTTT. Filled out from reference TRBV5-1 and TRBJ1-1, the complete variable domain reads KAGVTQTPRYLIKTRGQQVTLSCSPISGHRSVSWYQQTPGQGLQFLFEYFSETQRNKGNFPGRFSGRQFSNSRSEMNVSTLELGDSALYLCASSETGNTEAFFGQGTRLTVV.

This clonotype was observed a handful of times. The chain employs TRBV4-1 and TRBJ2-3, with 10 bases that match TRBD2. V lost 4 bases and J lost 3; bases outside the gene matches: 10. This CDR3 is built from 17 residues. CDR1 is MGHRA, CDR2 YSYEKL, per germline. The CDR3 sequence is CASSRGTSDPWTDTQYF. In nucleotides, the CDR3 is TGCGCCAGCAGCCGCGGGACTAGCGATCCTTGGACAGATACGCAGTATTTT.